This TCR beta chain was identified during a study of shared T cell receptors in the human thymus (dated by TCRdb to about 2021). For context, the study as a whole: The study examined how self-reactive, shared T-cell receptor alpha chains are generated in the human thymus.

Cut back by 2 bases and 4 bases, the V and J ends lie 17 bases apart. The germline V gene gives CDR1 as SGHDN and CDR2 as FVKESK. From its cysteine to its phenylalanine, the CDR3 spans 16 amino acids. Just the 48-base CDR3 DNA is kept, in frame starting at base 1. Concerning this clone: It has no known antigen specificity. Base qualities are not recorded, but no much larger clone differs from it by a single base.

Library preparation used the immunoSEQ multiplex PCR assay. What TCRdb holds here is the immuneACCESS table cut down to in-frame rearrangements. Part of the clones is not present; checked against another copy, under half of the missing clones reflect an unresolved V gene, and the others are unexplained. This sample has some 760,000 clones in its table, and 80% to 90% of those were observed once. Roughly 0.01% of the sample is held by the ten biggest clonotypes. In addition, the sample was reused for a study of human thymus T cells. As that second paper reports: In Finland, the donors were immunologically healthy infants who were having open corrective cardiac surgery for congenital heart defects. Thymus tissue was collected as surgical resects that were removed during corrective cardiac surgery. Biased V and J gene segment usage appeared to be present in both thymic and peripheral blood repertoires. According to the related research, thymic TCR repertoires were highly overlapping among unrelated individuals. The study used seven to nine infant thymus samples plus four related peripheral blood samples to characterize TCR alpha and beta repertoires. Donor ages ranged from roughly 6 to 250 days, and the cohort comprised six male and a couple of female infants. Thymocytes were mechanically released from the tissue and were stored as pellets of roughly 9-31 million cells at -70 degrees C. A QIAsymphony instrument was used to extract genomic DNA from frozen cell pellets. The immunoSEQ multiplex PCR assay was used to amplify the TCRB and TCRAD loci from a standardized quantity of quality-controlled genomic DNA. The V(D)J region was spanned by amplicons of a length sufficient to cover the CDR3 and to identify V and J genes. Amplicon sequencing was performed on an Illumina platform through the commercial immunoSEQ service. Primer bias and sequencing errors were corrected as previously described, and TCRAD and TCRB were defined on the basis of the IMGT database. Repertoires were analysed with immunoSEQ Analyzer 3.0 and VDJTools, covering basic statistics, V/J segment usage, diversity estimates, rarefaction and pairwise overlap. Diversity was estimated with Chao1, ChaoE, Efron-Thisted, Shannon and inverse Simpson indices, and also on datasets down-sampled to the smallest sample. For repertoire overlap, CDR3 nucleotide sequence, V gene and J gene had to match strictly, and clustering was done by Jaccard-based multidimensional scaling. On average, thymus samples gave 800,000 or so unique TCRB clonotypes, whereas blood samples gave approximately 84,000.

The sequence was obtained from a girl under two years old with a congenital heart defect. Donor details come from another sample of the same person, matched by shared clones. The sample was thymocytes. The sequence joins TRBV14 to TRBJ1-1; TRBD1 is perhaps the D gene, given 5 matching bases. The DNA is TGTGCCAGCAGCCAAAACCTAGGGTATGGGGCCACTGAAGCTTTCTTT. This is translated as CASSQNLGYGATEAFF.